The 32 T cell receptor beta chains below come from one sample, sequenced in a study of T cells in Graves' hyperthyroidism and ophthalmopathy. The TCR beta CDR3 regions underwent amplification using RNA transcripts as the source. In the first-round RT-PCR of the TCR CDR3, the HTBI primer set was used. TCRdb reprocessed the multiplex PCR reads with MiXCR, giving one entry per CDR3 protein. The table shows roughly 150,000 distinct CDR3 sequences, with 9.4% occurring only once. Input material: blood. The receptors stem from a woman under 30 with Graves' hyperthyroidism that later progressed to Graves' ophthalmopathy.

This clonotype was observed at least ten times. The V and J genes are TRBV7-9 and TRBJ1-1, with 7 bases matching TRBD1. The germline V gene encodes CDR1 SEHNR and CDR2 FQNEAQ (reference sequence). CDR3 size: 16 residues. The J segment lost 0 bases and the V segment lost 3 bases, leaving 7 bases of the junction unmatched. As DNA, the CDR3 is TGTGCCAGCAGCTTGTACAGGGGCCTTATGAACACTGAAGCTTTCTTT. Encoded protein: CASSLYRGLMNTEAFF.

This clonotype has a count of ten or more. The chain recombines TRBV19 with TRBJ2-7, with no clear D. CDR1 and CDR2 (germline): LNHDA, SQIVND (reference sequence). This CDR3 comprises 16 residues. V was clipped by 2 bases and J by 0 bases, with 14 bases between them. CDR3 DNA sequence: TGTGCCAGTAGTATATCTTCCAGACGGAGCTCCTACGAGCAGTACTTC. Its translation: CASSISSRRSSYEQYF.

This clonotype was seen ten or more times. The rearrangement joins TRBV19 to TRBJ1-1; D is ambiguous. The CDR3 spans 14 residues. Germline assignment: CDR1 LNHDA and CDR2 SQIVND (reference sequence). Trimming removed 2 bases from V and 1 base from J, with 8 bases in between. CDR3 sequence: CASSISGWNTEAFF. DNA for the CDR3: TGTGCCAGTAGTATATCTGGGTGGAACACTGAAGCTTTCTTT.

This clonotype was observed many times. The chain couples TRBV3-1 to TRBJ1-2, with 10 bases matching TRBD1. Germline trimming cut 6 bases from V and 6 bases from J; bases unmatched to any gene: 4. CDR3 length: 13 amino acids. CDR1 is LGHDT and CDR2 is YNNKEL in the germline V gene (reference sequence). DNA of the CDR3: TGTGCCAGCAGGCTGGGACAGGGGAATGGCTACACCTTC. Translation gives CASRLGQGNGYTF.

There are many counts of this clonotype. The V call is TRBV3-1, the J call TRBJ2-5; possibly TRBD1 for D (7 bases). The length of the CDR3 is 15 residues. Germline CDR1 reads LGHDT; CDR2 reads YNNKEL (reference sequence). V was trimmed by 5 bases and J by 2 bases, leaving 15 bases between them. The CDR3 loop is CASSSWAGQQETQYF. DNA for the CDR3: TGTGCCAGCAGCTCCTGGGCGGGACAGCAAGAGACCCAGTACTTC.

At least ten counts were recorded for this clonotype. The chain uses TRBV6-1 and TRBJ1-2; D is unclear. V was trimmed by 2 bases and J by 1 base, leaving 14 bases between them. This CDR3 region has 16 residues. The germline gives CDR1 MNHNS, CDR2 SASEGT. CDR3 nucleotides: TGTGCCAGCAGTGAAAGTGTCGGGCGGCTTAACTATGGCTACACCTTC. This codes for CASSESVGRLNYGYTF.

A few counts support this clonotype. The chain uses TRBV9 and TRBJ2-5, with D perhaps matching TRBD1 (5 bases). The V end was cut by 3 bases, the J end by 2 bases, with 11 bases between. CDR1 and CDR2 from the germline V gene are SGDLS and YYNGEE. There are 14 residues in the CDR3. This chain's CDR3 is CASSAPQDQETQYF. The CDR3 region has the DNA TGTGCCAGCAGCGCCCCACAGGATCAAGAGACCCAGTACTTC.

This clonotype was counted ten times or more. The rearrangement joins TRBV29-1 to TRBJ2-7; 8 nucleotides line up with TRBD1. Losses at the gene ends were 0 bases for V and 2 bases for J; bases not matched to a gene: 12. Germline loops: CDR1 SQVTM, CDR2 ANQGSEA. The CDR3 length is 17 residues. CDR3: CSVEDLGRQGPPYEQYF. In DNA, the CDR3 is TGCAGCGTTGAAGATCTTGGGCGACAGGGGCCCCCCTACGAGCAGTACTTC.

This clonotype was observed at least ten times. The V call is TRBV15, the J call TRBJ2-3; 7 positions agree with TRBD1. V lost 2 bases and J lost 5; bases outside the gene matches: 16. Germline-derived CDR1 and CDR2 are LNHNV and YYDKDF (reference sequence). This CDR3 contains 18 residues. CDR3 sequence reads: CATSRRRDSLLTGDTQYF. DNA of the CDR3: TGTGCCACCAGCAGACGCCGGGACAGCCTTTTGACTGGAGATACGCAGTATTTT.

This clonotype was detected ten times or more. This chain links TRBV2 with TRBJ2-1, with a possible D match to TRBD2 (6 bases). The length of the CDR3 is 12 residues. Between the trimmed V and J ends, which lost 5 bases and 10 bases, there was a span of 12 bases. CDR1 and CDR2 from the germline V gene are SNHLY and FYNNEI. The CDR3 DNA follows: TGTGCCAGCAGTCTACTAGCTCGAGAGCAGTTCTTC. Encoded protein: CASSLLAREQFF.

This clonotype came up many times. This chain connects TRBV27 to TRBJ1-5, with 7 nucleotides matching TRBD1. V gave up 5 bases and J gave up 4 bases; unmatched junction bases: 8. Per the germline V gene, CDR1 is MNHEY and CDR2 is SMNVEV (reference sequence). The CDR3 has 15 amino acids. The CDR3 region has the DNA TGTGCCAGCAGTCTCTACGGGACAGCGAATCAGCCCCAGCATTTT. It specifies CASSLYGTANQPQHF.

Many counts were recorded for this clonotype. The chain carries TRBV20-1 and TRBJ2-1; D unresolved. Germline loops: CDR1 DFQATT, CDR2 SNEGSKA (reference sequence). The CDR3 is made up of 12 amino acids. The V end was cut by 0 bases, the J end by 10 bases, with 10 bases between. CDR3 loop: CSARDYSGEQFF. The CDR3 region has the DNA TGCAGTGCTAGAGATTACTCAGGAGAGCAGTTCTTC.

This clonotype was picked up a small number of times. No conserved phenylalanine or tryptophan ends this CDR3, so it is likely a read error. The V gene is TRBV6-1, the J gene TRBJ1-1; no definite D call. This CDR3 contains 13 residues. The V gene lost 5 bases and the J gene lost 1 base, with 8 bases spanning the gap. CDR1 MNHNS and CDR2 SASEGT come from the germline V gene. The CDR3 nucleotides are TGTGCCAGCAGTCCCGGGAGGAACACTGAAGCTTTCCTT. This encodes CASSPGRNTEAFL.

In its sample, this clonotype was seen many times. DNA for the CDR3: TGTGCCAGCAGCTCGTGGGGGGTCTCCTACGAGCAGTACTTC. It translates to CASSSWGVSYEQYF. The chain links TRBV11-1 to TRBJ2-7; tentative D call: TRBD2 (6 bases). The V gene lost 4 bases and the J gene lost 0 bases, with 10 bases spanning the gap. CDR1 is SGHAT and CDR2 is FQDESV in the germline V gene (reference sequence). There are 14 residues in the CDR3.

This clonotype was seen ten or more times. The chain employs TRBV29-1 and TRBJ2-5; TRBD2 matches at 8 bases. The CDR3 extends over 13 amino acids. Germline CDR1 is SQVTM and CDR2 is ANQGSEA. The CDR3 nucleotides read TGCTGGCTTAGGCGGGAGGAGGGCGAGACCCAGTACTTC. Translated: CWLRREEGETQYF.

In this sample, this clonotype turned up many times. The rearrangement links TRBV7-2 to TRBJ2-7, with TRBD2 matching 7 bases. The junction had 1 base not matched to a gene; V was cut back by 2 bases and J by 0 bases. Germline V gene lookup returns CDR1 SGHTA and CDR2 FQGNSA. The CDR3 is made up of 14 amino acids. The CDR3 DNA sequence: TGTGCCAGCAGCTTACCTAGCGGCTCCTACGAGCAGTACTTC. The encoded protein is CASSLPSGSYEQYF.

This clonotype was picked up a small number of times. The gene calls are TRBV4-1 and TRBJ2-5; D is unclear. The germline V and J ends were trimmed by 3 bases and 0 bases, with 8 bases remaining between them. The length of the CDR3 is 14 residues. Looked up from germline, CDR1 is MGHRA and CDR2 is YSYEKL. In DNA form, the CDR3 reads TGCGCCAGCAGCCACAACAGACACCAAGAGACCCAGTACTTC. It specifies CASSHNRHQETQYF.

Many counts were recorded for this clonotype. The chain uses TRBV12-3 or TRBV12-4 and TRBJ1-5, with D possibly TRBD1 on 5 matching bases. V shed 6 bases and J shed 2 bases, with 8 bases lying between them. The CDR3 totals 13 residues. CDR3 in amino acids: CASRKGGNQPQHF. Here the CDR3 DNA reads TGTGCCAGCAGGAAAGGGGGCAATCAGCCCCAGCATTTT.

Of note for this clonotype: A much larger clonotype is one base distant, so this may be a read error. V gene TRBV5-1 combines with J gene TRBJ1-1; D is unclear. The CDR3 runs to 14 residues. The germline V gene encodes CDR1 SGHRS and CDR2 YFSETQ. Between the trimmed V and J ends, which lost 4 bases and 4 bases, there was a span of 14 bases. In nucleotides, the CDR3 is TGCGCCAGCAGCCAACACCGGAGTGGCACTGAAGCTTTCTTT. This encodes CASSQHRSGTEAFF.

A few counts support this clonotype. The rearrangement joins TRBV13 to TRBJ2-7; D is unresolved. With 2 bases removed from V and 6 bases from J, the gap between germline ends came to 14 bases. Per the germline V gene, CDR1 is PRHDT and CDR2 is FYEKMQ (reference sequence). CDR3 size: 14 residues. The CDR3: CASSLYGFPAEQYF. Here the CDR3 DNA reads TGTGCCAGCAGCTTATATGGTTTTCCCGCCGAGCAGTACTTC.

This clonotype was counted a few times. The chain couples TRBV10-3 to TRBJ1-4; TRBD1 matches 10 bases. This CDR3 contains 16 residues. CDR1 and CDR2 from the germline V gene are ENHRY and SYGVKD. The J segment lost 3 bases and the V segment lost 5 bases, leaving 6 bases of the junction unmatched. The CDR3 here is CAISWDRGLANEKLFF. CDR3 nucleotides: TGTGCCATCAGTTGGGACAGGGGACTTGCTAATGAAAAACTGTTTTTT.

Ten or more counts support this clonotype. This rearrangement joins TRBV18 to TRBJ1-1; D is perhaps TRBD1 (6 bases). The CDR3 extends over 13 amino acids. Germline V gene lookup returns CDR1 KGHSH and CDR2 LQKENI. V was clipped by 5 bases and J by 5 bases, with 12 bases between them. This chain's CDR3 is CASSNDRKTEAFF. CDR3 DNA: TGTGCCAGCTCAAACGACAGGAAAACTGAAGCTTTCTTT.

This clonotype has more than one count but fewer than ten. This chain uses TRBV7-2 with TRBJ1-2; 10 nucleotides match TRBD1. This CDR3 has 21 amino acids. Germline trimming cut 3 bases from V and 0 bases from J; bases unmatched to any gene: 19. CDR1 is SGHTA, CDR2 FQGNSA, per germline. CDR3 DNA: TGTGCCAGCAGCTTGGGTCGGGACAGGGGTACCTTAGGGGAGTCTAACTATGGCTACACCTTC. Residues: CASSLGRDRGTLGESNYGYTF.

The chain has TRBV29-1 and TRBJ2-1; D is uncertain. With 1 base removed from V and 9 bases from J, the gap between germline ends came to 10 bases. The CDR3 contains 12 residues. CDR1 and CDR2 from the germline V gene are SQVTM and ANQGSEA. The CDR3 loop is CSVEGTLGEQFF. For the CDR3, the DNA is TGCAGCGTTGAAGGCACCTTAGGTGAGCAGTTCTTC.

Many counts were recorded for this clonotype. The chain carries TRBV5-1 and TRBJ2-7; maybe TRBD2 (5 bases). The CDR3 sequence is 17 residues long. V lost 4 bases to trimming and J lost 0 bases, with 20 bases between them. Germline V gene lookup returns CDR1 SGHRS and CDR2 YFSETQ. The CDR3 protein is CASSPVGDSVYSYEQYF. As DNA, the CDR3 is TGCGCCAGCAGCCCGGTTGGGGATAGCGTCTACTCCTACGAGCAGTACTTC.

This clonotype was observed a single time. The rearrangement uses TRBV12-3 or TRBV12-4 and TRBJ2-1, with TRBD1 matching 8 bases. V shed 7 bases and J 9 bases; nucleotides not matched to a gene: 17. This CDR3 contains 16 residues. The CDR3 DNA reads as TGTGCCAGCAACCCATCCGAGGGGGCAGGGGGCGTTGAGCAGTTCTTC. It yields the protein CASNPSEGAGGVEQFF.

This clonotype was found many times. This rearrangement joins TRBV6-6 to TRBJ1-6; possible D gene TRBD1, 5 bases. Between the trimmed V and J ends, which lost 2 bases and 1 base, there was a span of 15 bases. From germline, CDR1 is MNHNY and CDR2 SVGAGI (reference sequence). The CDR3 runs to 18 residues. CDR3 loop: CASSYTATGRSYNSPLHF. The CDR3 DNA is TGTGCCAGCAGTTACACCGCCACAGGCCGGTCCTATAATTCACCCCTCCACTTT.

To note about this clonotype: Since a much larger clone is just one base distant, this may be a read error. This chain joins TRBV19 and TRBJ1-5; D is undetermined. The V gene's germline CDR1 is LNHDA and CDR2 SQIVND (reference sequence). The CDR3 has 13 residues. The ends were cut back, 8 bases at V and 7 bases at J, with 15 bases in the middle. The CDR3 sequence: CASGTQNKQPQHF. The CDR3 DNA reads as TGTGCCAGTGGTACGCAGAACAAGCAGCCCCAGCATTTT. The whole variable domain, filled in from reference TRBV19 and TRBJ1-5, reads DGGITQSPKYLFRKEGQNVTLSCEQNLNHDAMYWYRQDPGQGLRLIYYSQIVNDFQKGDIAEGYSVSREKKESFPLTVTSAQKNPTAFYLCASGTQNKQPQHFGDGTRLSIL.

This clonotype was seen ten or more times. This sequence joins TRBV10-3 and TRBJ1-5; 7 nucleotides match TRBD1. The CDR3 is 14 amino acids. Germline values: CDR1 ENHRY, CDR2 SYGVKD. The junction had 8 bases not matched to a gene; V was cut back by 8 bases and J by 4 bases. The CDR3 region is CAIADRVGNQPQHF. CDR3 DNA sequence: TGTGCCATCGCTGACAGGGTCGGGAATCAGCCCCAGCATTTT.

Many counts were recorded for this clonotype. The rearrangement uses TRBV15 and TRBJ1-2; D not certain. CDR3 length: 16 amino acids. Germline-derived CDR1 and CDR2 are LNHNV and YYDKDF (reference sequence). Trimming removed 1 base from V and 3 bases from J, with 15 bases in between. This chain's CDR3 is CATSRGFPRVDYGYTF. The DNA of the CDR3 is TGTGCCACCAGCAGAGGATTTCCTAGGGTGGACTATGGCTACACCTTC.

In its sample, this clonotype was seen many times. CDR3 loop: CASQGPLLNTEAFF. DNA of the CDR3: TGTGCCAGTCAAGGACCCCTACTGAACACTGAAGCTTTCTTT. The genes are TRBV2 and TRBJ1-1; D is uncertain. The CDR3 runs to 14 residues. V lost 9 bases and J lost 0, with 14 bases in between. From germline, CDR1 is SNHLY and CDR2 FYNNEI.

This clonotype was found many times. The rearrangement joins TRBV6-1 to TRBJ1-2; D remains ambiguous. Germline V gene data show CDR1 as MNHNS and CDR2 as SASEGT. Trimming pared 4 bases from V and 4 bases from J, leaving 16 bases between. This CDR3 contains 15 residues. The CDR3 region is CASSVGPDISYGYTF. For the CDR3, the DNA is TGTGCCAGCAGTGTCGGCCCCGACATTTCCTATGGCTACACCTTC.